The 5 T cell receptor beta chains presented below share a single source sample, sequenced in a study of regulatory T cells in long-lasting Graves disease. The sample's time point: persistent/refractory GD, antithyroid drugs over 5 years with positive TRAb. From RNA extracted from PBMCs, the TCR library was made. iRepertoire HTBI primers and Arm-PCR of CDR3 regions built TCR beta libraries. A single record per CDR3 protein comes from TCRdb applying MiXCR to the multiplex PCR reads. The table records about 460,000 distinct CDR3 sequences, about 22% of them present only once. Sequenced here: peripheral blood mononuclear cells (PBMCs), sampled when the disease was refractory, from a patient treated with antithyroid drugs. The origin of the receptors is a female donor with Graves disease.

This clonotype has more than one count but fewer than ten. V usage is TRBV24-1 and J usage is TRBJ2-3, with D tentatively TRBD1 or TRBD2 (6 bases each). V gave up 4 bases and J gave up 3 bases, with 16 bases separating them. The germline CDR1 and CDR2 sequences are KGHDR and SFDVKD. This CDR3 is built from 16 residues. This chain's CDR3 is CATSDRRRGGTDTQYF. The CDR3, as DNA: TGTGCCACCAGTGACCGGCGCAGGGGAGGTACAGATACGCAGTATTTT.

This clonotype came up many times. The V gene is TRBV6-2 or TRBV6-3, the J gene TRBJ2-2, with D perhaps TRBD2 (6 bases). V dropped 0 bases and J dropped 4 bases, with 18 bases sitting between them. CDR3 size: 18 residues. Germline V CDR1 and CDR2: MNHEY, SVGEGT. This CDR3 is CASSYSGLTQTLTGELFF. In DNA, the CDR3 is TGTGCCAGCAGTTACTCCGGACTAACTCAGACTCTCACCGGGGAGCTGTTTTTT.

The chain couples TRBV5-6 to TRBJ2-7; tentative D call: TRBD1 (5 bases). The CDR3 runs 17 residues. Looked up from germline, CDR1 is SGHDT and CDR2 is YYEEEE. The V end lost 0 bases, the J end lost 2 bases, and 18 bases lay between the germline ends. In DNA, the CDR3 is TGTGCCAGCAGCTTGGACGTCGCGTGGGGCATTCCCTACGAGCAGTACTTC. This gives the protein CASSLDVAWGIPYEQYF.

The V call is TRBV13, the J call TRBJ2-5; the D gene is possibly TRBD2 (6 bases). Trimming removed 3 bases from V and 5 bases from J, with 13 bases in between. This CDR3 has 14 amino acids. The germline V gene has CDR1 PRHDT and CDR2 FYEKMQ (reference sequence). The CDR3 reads CASSLIGGMETQYF. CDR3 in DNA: TGTGCCAGCAGCTTGATTGGCGGGATGGAGACCCAGTACTTC.

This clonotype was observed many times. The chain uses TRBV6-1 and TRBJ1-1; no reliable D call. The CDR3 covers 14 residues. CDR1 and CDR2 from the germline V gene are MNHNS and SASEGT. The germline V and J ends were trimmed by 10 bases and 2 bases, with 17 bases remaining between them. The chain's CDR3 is CAITEDTANTEAFF. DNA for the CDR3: TGTGCCATCACAGAAGACACGGCTAACACTGAAGCTTTCTTT.